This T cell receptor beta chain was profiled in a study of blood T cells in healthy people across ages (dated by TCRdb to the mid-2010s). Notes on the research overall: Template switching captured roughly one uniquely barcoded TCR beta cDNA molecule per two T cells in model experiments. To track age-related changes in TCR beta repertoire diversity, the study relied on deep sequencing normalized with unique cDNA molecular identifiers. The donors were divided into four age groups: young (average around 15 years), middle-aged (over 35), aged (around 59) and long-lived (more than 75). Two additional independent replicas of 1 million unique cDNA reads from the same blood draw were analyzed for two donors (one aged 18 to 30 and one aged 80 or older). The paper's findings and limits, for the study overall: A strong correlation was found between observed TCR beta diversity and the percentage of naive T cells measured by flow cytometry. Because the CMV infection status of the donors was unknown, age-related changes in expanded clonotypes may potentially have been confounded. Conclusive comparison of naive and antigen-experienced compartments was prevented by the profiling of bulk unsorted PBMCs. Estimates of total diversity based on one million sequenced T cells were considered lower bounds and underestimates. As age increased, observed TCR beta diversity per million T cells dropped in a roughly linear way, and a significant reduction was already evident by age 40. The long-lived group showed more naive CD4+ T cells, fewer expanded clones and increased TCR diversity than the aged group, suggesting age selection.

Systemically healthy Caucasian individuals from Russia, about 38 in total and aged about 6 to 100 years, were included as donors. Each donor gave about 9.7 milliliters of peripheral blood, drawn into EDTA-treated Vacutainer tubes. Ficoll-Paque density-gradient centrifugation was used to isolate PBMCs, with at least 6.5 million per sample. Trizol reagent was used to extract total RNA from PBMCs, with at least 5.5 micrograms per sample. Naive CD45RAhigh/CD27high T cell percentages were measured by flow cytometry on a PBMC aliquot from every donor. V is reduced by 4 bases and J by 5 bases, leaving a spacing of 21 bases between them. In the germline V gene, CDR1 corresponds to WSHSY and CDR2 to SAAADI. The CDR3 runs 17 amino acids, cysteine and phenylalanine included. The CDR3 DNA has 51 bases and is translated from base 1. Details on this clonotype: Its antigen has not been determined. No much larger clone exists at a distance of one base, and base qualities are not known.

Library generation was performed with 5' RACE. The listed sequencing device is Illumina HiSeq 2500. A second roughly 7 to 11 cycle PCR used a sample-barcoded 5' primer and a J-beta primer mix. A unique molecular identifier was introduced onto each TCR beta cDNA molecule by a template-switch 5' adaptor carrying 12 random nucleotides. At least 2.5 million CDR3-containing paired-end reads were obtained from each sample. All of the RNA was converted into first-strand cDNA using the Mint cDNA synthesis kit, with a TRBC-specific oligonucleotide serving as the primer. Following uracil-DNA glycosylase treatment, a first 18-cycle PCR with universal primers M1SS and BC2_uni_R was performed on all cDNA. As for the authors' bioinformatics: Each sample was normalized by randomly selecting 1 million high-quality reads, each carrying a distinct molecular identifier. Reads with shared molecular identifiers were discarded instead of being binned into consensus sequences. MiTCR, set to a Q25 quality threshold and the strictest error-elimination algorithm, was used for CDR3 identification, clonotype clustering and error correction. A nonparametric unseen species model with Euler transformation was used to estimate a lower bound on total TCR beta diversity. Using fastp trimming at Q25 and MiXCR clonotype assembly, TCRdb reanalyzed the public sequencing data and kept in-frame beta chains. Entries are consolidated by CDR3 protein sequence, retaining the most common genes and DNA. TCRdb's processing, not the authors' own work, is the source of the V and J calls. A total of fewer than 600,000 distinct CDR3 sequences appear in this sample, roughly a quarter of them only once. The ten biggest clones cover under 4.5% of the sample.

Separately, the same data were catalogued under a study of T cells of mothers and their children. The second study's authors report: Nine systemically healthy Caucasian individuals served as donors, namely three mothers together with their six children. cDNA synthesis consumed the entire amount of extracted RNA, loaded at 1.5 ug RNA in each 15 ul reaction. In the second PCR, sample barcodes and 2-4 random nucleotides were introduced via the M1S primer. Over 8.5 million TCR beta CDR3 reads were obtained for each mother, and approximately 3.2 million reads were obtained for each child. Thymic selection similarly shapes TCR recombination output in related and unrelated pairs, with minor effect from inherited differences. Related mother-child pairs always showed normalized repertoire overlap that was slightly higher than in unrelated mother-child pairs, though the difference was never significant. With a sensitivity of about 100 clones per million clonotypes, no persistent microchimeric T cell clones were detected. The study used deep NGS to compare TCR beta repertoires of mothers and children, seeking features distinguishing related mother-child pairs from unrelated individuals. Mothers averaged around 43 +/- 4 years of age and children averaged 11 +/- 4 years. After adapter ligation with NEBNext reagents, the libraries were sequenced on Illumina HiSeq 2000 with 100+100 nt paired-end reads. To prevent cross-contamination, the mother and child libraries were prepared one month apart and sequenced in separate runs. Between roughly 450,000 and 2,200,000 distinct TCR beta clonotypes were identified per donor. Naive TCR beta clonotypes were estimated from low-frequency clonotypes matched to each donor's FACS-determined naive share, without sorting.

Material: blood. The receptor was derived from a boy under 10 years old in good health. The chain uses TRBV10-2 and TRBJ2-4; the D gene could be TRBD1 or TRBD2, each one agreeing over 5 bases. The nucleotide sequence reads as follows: TGCGCCAGCAGTGGGCCGATTACCGGGGCCTTAGAAAACATTCAGTACTTC. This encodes CASSGPITGALENIQYF.